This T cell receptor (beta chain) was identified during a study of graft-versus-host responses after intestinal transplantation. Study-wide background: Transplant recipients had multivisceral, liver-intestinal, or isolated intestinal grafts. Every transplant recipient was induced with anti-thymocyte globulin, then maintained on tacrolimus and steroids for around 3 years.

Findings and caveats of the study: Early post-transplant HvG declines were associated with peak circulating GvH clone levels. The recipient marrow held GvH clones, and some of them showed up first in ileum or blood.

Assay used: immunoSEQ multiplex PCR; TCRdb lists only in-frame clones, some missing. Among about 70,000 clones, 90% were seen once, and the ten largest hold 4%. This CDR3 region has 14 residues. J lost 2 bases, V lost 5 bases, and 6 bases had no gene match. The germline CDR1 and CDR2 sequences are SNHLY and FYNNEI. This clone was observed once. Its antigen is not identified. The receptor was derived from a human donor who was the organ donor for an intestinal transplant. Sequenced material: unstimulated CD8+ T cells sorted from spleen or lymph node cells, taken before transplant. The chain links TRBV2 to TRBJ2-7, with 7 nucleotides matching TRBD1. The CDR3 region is CASSPNDRAYEQYV. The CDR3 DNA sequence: TGTGCCAGCAGTCCTAACGACAGGGCCTACGAGCAGTACGTC.